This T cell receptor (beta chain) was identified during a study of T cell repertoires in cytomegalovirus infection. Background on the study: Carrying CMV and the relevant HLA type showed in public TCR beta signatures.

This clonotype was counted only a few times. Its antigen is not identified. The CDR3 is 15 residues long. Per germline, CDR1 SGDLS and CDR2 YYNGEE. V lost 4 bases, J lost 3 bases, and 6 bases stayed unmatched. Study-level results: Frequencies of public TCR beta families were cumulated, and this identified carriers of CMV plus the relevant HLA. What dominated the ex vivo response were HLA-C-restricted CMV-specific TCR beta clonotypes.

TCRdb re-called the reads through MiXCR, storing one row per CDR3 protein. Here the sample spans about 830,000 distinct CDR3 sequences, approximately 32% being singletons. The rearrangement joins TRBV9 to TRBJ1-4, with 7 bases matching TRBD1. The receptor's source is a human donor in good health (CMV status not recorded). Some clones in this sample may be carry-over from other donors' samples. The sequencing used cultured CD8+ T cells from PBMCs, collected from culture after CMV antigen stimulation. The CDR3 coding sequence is TGTGCCAGCAGCAGCGACAGGGAATCTAATGAAAAACTGTTTTTT. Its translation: CASSSDRESNEKLFF. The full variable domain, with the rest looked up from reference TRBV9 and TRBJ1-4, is DSGVTQTPKHLITATGQRVTLRCSPRSGDLSVYWYQQSLDQGLQFLIQYYNGEERAKGNILERFSAQQFPDLHSELNLSSLELGDSALYFCASSSDRESNEKLFFGSGTQLSVL.